This T cell receptor (beta chain) came from a study of CD8 T cells in Susac syndrome. The authors reverse transcribed roughly 0.5 to 1 ug RNA with random hexamers. TCRdb re-analysed the immunoSEQ multiplex PCR reads in MiXCR, keeping a single row per CDR3 protein. The sample records about 83,000 distinct CDR3 sequences, about 96% being singletons. CDR3 length: 15 residues. The J segment lost 8 bases and the V segment lost 6 bases, leaving 11 bases of the junction unmatched. Germline loops: CDR1 MDHEN, CDR2 SYDVKM. Sequenced: CD8+ T cells from PBMCs. This sequence originates from a human donor with Susac syndrome. J is TRBJ2-1 and V is TRBV28; 9 bases fit TRBD1. The CDR3 DNA reads as TGTGCCAGCAGAAAACAGGGGGCTTTTGTCCATGAGCAGTTCTTC. It codes for CASRKQGAFVHEQFF.